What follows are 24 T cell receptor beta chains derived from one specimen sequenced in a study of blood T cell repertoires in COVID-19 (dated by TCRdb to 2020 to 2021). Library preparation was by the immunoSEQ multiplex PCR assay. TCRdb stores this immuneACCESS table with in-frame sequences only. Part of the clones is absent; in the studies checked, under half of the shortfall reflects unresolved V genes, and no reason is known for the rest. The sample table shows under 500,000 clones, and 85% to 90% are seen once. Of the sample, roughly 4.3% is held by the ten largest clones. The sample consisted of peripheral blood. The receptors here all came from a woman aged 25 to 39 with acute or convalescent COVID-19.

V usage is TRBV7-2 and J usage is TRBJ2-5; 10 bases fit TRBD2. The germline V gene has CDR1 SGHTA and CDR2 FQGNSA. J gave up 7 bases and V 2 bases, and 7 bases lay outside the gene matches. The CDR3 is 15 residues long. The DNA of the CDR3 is TGTGCCAGCAGCTTAAGTCAGCGGGGGGGCGGGACCCAGTACTTC. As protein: CASSLSQRGGGTQYF. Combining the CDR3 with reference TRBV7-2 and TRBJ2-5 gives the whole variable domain GAGVSQSPSNKVTEKGKDVELRCDPISGHTALYWYRQSLGQGLEFLIYFQGNSAPDKSGLPSDRFSAERTGGSVSTLTIQRTQQEDSAVYLCASSLSQRGGGTQYFGPGTRLLVL.

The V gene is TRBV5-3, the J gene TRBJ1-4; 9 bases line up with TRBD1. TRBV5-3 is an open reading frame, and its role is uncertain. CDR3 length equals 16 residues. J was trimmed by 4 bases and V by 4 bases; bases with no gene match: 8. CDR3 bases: TGTGCCAGAAGCGGAAGCCTGACAGGGGGTAATGAAAAACTGTTTTTT. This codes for CARSGSLTGGNEKLFF.

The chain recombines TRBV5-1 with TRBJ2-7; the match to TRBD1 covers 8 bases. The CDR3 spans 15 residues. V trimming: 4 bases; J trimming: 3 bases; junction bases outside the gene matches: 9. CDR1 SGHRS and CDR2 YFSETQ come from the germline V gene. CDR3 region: CASSISGTGYYEQYF. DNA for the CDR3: TGCGCCAGCAGCATATCCGGGACAGGCTACTACGAGCAGTACTTC.

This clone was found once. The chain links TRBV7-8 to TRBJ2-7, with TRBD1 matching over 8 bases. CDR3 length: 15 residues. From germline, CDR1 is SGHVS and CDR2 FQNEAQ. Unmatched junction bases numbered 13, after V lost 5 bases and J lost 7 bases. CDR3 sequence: CASSPGTGHFYEQYF. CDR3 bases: TGTGCCAGCAGCCCGGGGACAGGACATTTTTATGAGCAGTACTTC.

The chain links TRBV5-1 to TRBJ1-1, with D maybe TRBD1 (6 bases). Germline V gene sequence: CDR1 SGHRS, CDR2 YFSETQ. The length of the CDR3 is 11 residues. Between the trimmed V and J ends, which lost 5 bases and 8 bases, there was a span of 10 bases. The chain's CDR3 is CASRTGTEAFF. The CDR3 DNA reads TGCGCCAGCAGAACCGGGACAGAAGCTTTCTTT. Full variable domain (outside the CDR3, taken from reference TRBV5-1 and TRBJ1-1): KAGVTQTPRYLIKTRGQQVTLSCSPISGHRSVSWYQQTPGQGLQFLFEYFSETQRNKGNFPGRFSGRQFSNSRSEMNVSTLELGDSALYLCASRTGTEAFFGQGTRLTVV.

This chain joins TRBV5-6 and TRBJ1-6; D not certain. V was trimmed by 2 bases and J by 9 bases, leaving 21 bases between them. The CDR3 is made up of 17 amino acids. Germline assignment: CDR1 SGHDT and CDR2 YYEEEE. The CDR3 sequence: CASSFKKSGMSGSPLHF. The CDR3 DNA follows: TGTGCCAGCAGCTTCAAGAAGTCGGGGATGAGTGGTTCACCCCTCCACTTT.

The CDR3 spells CAIASGDDTEAFF. For the CDR3, the DNA is TGTGCCATCGCATCGGGAGATGACACTGAAGCTTTCTTT. This chain links TRBV10-3 with TRBJ1-1; D gene uncertain. Per germline, CDR1 ENHRY and CDR2 SYGVKD. The CDR3 has 13 residues. The V end was cut by 8 bases, the J end by 3 bases, with 13 bases between.

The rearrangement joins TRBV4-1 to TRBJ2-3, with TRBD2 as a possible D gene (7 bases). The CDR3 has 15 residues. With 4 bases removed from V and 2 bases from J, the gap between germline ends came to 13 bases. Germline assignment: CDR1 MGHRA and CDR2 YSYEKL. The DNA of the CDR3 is TGCGCCAGCAGCCTTCTTGCGGGGGCCACAGATACGCAGTATTTT. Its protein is CASSLLAGATDTQYF.

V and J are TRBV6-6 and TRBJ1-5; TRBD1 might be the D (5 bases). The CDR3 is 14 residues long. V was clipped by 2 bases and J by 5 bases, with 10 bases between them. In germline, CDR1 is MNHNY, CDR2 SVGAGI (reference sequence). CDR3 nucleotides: TGTGCCAGCAGTTACGCAGGGTCGGATCAGCCCCAGCATTTT. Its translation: CASSYAGSDQPQHF.

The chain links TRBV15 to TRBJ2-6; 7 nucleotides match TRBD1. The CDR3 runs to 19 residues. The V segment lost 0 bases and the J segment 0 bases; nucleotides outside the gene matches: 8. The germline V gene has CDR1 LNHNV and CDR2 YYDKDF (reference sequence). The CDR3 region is CATSRDKTGDASGANVLTF. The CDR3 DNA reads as TGTGCCACCAGCAGAGATAAAACAGGGGACGCCTCTGGGGCCAACGTCCTGACTTTC.

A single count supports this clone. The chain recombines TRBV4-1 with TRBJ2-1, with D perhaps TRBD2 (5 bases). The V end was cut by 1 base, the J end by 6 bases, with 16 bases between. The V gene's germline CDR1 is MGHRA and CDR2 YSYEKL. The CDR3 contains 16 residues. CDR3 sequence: CASSQGLLGGGNEQFF. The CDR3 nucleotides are TGCGCCAGCAGCCAAGGGCTGCTCGGCGGAGGCAATGAGCAGTTCTTC.

The CDR3 spells CASRPGQRNNEQFF. CDR3 DNA sequence: TGTGCCAGTAGACCGGGACAGCGGAACAATGAGCAGTTCTTC. The genes are TRBV19 and TRBJ2-1; 7 bases map to TRBD1. Germline trimming cut 6 bases from V and 5 bases from J; bases unmatched to any gene: 7. Germline V CDR1 and CDR2: LNHDA, SQIVND (reference sequence). This CDR3 comprises 14 residues. The full variable domain, completed using reference TRBV19 and TRBJ2-1, is DGGITQSPKYLFRKEGQNVTLSCEQNLNHDAMYWYRQDPGQGLRLIYYSQIVNDFQKGDIAEGYSVSREKKESFPLTVTSAQKNPTAFYLCASRPGQRNNEQFFGPGTRLTVL.

CDR3 in DNA: TGTGCCAGCAGTCCAGACAGTGACTATGGCTACACCTTC. It translates to CASSPDSDYGYTF. The genes are TRBV6-5 and TRBJ1-2, with a possible D match to TRBD1 (5 bases). The CDR3 length is 13 residues. V dropped 5 bases and J dropped 3 bases, with 10 bases sitting between them. Germline assignment: CDR1 MNHEY and CDR2 SVGAGI.

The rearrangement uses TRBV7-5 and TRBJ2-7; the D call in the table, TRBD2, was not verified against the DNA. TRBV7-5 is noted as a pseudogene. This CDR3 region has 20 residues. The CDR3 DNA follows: TGTGTCAGAAGCTTAGCGCTCCCCAAGGGGCAGCGGGGGGACTCCTACGAGCAGTACTTC. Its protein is CVRSLALPKGQRGDSYEQYF.

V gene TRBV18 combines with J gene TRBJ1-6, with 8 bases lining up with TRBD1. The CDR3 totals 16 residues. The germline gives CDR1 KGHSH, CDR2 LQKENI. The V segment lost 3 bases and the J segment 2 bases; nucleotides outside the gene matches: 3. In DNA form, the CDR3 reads TGTGCCAGCTCACCGGACAGGGCTGCCTATAATTCACCCCTCCACTTT. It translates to CASSPDRAAYNSPLHF.

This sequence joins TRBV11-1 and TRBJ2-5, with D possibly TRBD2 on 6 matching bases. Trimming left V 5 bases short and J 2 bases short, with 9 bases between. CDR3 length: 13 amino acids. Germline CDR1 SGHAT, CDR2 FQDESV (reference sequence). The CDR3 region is CASSPAGQETQYF. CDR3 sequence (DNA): TGTGCCAGCAGCCCAGCGGGTCAAGAGACCCAGTACTTC.

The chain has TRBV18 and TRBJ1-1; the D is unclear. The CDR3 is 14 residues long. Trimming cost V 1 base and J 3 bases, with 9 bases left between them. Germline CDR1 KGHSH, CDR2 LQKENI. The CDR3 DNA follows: TGTGCCAGCTCACCACGGCTCGGGGACACTGAAGCTTTCTTT. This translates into CASSPRLGDTEAFF. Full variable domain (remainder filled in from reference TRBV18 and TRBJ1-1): NAGVMQNPRHLVRRRGQEARLRCSPMKGHSHVYWYRQLPEEGLKFMVYLQKENIIDESGMPKERFSAEFPKEGPSILRIQQVVRGDSAAYFCASSPRLGDTEAFFGQGTRLTVV.

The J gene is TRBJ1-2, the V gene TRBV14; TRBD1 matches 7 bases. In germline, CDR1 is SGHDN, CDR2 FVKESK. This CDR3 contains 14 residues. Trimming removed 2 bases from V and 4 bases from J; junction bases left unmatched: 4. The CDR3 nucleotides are TGTGCCAGCAGCCAAAGGGACAGTCCCTATGGCTACACCTTC. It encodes CASSQRDSPYGYTF.

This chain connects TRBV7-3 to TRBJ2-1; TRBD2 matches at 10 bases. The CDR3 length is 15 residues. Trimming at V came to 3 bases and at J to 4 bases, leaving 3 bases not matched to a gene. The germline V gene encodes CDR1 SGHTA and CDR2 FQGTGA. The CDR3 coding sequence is TGTGCCAGCAGCTTTAGCGGGGGGACATACAATGAGCAGTTCTTC. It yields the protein CASSFSGGTYNEQFF.

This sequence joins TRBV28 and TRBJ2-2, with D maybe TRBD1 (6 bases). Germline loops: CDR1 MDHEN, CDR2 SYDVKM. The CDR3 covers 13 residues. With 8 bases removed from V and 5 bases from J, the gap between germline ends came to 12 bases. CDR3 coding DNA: TGTGCCAGCGCTAGGGGGTGGACCGGGGAGCTGTTTTTT. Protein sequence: CASARGWTGELFF.

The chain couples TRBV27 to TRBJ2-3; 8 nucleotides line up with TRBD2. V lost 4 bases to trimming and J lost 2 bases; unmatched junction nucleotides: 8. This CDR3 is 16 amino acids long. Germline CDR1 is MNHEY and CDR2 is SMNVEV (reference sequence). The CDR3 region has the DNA TGTGCCAGCAGTTCATCAGCGGGGGTGATCACAGATACGCAGTATTTT. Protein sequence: CASSSSAGVITDTQYF.

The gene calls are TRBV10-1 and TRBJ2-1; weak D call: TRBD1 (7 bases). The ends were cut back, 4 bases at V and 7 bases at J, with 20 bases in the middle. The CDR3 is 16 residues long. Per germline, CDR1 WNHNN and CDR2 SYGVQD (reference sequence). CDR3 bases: TGCGCCAGCAGTGCTCATGGAGGGGGCGCGTCAAATGAGCAGTTCTTC. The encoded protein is CASSAHGGGASNEQFF.

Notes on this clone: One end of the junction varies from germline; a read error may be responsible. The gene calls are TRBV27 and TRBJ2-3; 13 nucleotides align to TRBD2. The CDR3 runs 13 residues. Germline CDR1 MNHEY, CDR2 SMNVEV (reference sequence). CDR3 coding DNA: TGTGCCAGCAGTCCAGCCGGGACTAGCGGGGCAAATTTT. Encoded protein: CASSPAGTSGANF.

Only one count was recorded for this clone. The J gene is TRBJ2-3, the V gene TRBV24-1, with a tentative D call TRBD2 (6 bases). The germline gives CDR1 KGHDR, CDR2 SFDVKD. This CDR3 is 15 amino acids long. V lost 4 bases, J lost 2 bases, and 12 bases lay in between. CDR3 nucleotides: TGTGCCACCAGTGACAAAACGGGAGTCACAGATACGCAGTATTTT. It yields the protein CATSDKTGVTDTQYF.